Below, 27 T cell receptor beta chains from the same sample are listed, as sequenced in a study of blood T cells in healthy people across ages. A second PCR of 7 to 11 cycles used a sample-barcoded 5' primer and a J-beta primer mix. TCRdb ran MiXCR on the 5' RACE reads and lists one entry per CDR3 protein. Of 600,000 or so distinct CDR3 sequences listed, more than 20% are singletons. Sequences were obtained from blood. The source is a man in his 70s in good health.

This CDR3 is CASSQVWARDNEQFF. As DNA, the CDR3 is TGCGCCAGCAGCCAAGTGTGGGCACGAGACAATGAGCAGTTCTTC. The rearrangement uses TRBV4-1 and TRBJ2-1; D ambiguous. Germline CDR1 reads MGHRA; CDR2 reads YSYEKL. The CDR3 has 15 residues. V lost 1 base and J 5 bases, leaving 12 bases between the germline ends.

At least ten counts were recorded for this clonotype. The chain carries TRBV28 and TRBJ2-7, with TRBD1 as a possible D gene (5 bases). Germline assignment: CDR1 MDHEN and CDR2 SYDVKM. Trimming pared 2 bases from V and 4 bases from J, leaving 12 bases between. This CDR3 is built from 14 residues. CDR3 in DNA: TGTGCCAGCAGTTTACACAGGACCATTTACGAGCAGTACTTC. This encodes CASSLHRTIYEQYF.

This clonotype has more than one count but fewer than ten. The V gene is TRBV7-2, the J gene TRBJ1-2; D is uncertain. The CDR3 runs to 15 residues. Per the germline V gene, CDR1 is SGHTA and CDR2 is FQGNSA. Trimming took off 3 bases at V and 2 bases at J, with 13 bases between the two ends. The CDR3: CASSLSGTKNYGYTF. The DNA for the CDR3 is TGTGCCAGCAGCTTGTCCGGCACAAAGAACTATGGCTACACCTTC.

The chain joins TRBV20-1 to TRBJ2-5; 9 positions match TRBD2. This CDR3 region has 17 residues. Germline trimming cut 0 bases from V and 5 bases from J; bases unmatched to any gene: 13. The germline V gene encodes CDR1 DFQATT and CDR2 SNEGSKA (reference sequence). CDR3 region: CSARDQASGTLGETQYF. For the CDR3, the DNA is TGCAGTGCTAGAGATCAGGCTAGCGGGACTTTAGGGGAGACCCAGTACTTC.

This CDR3 is CAISESDGRAFF. As DNA, the CDR3 is TGTGCCATCAGTGAGTCGGACGGTCGCGCTTTCTTT. The chain recombines TRBV10-3 with TRBJ1-1; D gene uncertain. The V gene's germline CDR1 is ENHRY and CDR2 SYGVKD. There are 12 residues in the CDR3. Trimming left V 0 bases short and J 11 bases short, with 10 bases between.

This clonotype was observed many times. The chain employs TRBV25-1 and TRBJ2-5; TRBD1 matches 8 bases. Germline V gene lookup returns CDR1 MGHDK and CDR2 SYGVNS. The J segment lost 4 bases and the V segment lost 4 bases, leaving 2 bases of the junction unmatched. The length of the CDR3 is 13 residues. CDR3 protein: CASSGTGRETQYF. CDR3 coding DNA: TGTGCCAGCAGTGGGACAGGGCGAGAGACCCAGTACTTC.

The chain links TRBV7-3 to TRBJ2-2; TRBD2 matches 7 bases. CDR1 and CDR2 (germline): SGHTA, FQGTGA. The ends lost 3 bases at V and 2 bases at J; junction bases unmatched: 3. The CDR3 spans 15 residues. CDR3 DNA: TGTGCCAGCAGCTTCACTAGCGATAACACCGGGGAGCTGTTTTTT. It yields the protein CASSFTSDNTGELFF.

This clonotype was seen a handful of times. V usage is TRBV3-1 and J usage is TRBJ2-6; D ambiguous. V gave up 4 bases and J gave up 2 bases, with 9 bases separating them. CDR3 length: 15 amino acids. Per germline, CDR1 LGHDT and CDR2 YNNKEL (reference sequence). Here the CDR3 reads CASSLLNTGANVLTF. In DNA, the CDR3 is TGTGCCAGCAGCCTTCTTAATACTGGGGCCAACGTCCTGACTTTC. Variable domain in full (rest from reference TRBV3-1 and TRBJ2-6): DTAVSQTPKYLVTQMGNDKSIKCEQNLGHDTMYWYKQDSKKFLKIMFSYNNKELIINETVPNRFSPKSPDKAHLNLHINSLELGDSAVYFCASSLLNTGANVLTFGAGSRLTVL.

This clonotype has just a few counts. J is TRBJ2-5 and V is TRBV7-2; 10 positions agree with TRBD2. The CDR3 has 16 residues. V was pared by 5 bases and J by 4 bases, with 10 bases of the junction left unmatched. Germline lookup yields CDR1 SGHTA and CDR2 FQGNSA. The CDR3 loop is CASSVSRTSGLETQYF. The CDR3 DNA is TGTGCCAGCAGCGTCTCCAGGACTAGCGGATTAGAGACCCAGTACTTC.

The CDR3 sequence: CASSPTPGNSYEQYF. In DNA form, the CDR3 reads TGTGCCAGCAGCCCCACCCCAGGAAACTCCTACGAGCAGTACTTC. V and J are TRBV9 and TRBJ2-7; the D is unclear. Trimming took off 4 bases at V and 0 bases at J, with 14 bases between the two ends. The CDR3 loop spans 15 amino acids. The germline gives CDR1 SGDLS, CDR2 YYNGEE.

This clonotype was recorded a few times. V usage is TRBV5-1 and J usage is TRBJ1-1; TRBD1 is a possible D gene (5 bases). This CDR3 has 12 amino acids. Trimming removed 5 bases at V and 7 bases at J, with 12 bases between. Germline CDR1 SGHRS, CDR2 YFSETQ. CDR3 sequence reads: CASSPGGGEAFF. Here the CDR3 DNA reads TGCGCCAGCAGTCCCGGGGGGGGTGAAGCTTTCTTT.

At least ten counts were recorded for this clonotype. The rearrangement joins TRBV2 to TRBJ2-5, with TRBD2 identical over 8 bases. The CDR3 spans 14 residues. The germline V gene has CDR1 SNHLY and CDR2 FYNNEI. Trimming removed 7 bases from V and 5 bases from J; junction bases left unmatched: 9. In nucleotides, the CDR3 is TGTGCCAGCACCCGGGGGGGATTGGACGAGACCCAGTACTTC. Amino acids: CASTRGGLDETQYF. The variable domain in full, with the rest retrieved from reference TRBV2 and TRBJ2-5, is EPEVTQTPSHQVTQMGQEVILRCVPISNHLYFYWYRQILGQKVEFLVSFYNNEISEKSEIFDDQFSVERPDGSNFTLKIRSTKLEDSAMYFCASTRGGLDETQYFGPGTRLLVL.

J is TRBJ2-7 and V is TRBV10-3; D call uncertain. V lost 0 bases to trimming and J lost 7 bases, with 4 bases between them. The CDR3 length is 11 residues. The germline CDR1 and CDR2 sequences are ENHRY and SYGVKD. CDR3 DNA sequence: TGTGCCATCAGTGAGTCGAGTGAGCAGTACTTC. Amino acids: CAISESSEQYF.

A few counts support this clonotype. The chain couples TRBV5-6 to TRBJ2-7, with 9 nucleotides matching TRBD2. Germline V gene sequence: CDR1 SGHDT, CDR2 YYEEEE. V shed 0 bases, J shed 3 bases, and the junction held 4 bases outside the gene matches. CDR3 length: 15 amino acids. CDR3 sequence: CASSLGTSAIYEQYF. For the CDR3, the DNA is TGTGCCAGCAGCTTGGGGACTAGCGCGATCTACGAGCAGTACTTC. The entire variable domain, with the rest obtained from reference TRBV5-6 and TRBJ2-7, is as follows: DAGVTQSPTHLIKTRGQQVTLRCSPKSGHDTVSWYQQALGQGPQFIFQYYEEEERQRGNFPDRFSGHQFPNYSSELNVNALLLGDSALYLCASSLGTSAIYEQYFGPGTRLTVT.

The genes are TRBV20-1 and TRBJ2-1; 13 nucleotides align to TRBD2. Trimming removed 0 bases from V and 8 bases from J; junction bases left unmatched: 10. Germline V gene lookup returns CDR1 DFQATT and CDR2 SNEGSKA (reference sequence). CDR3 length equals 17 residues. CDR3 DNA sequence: TGCAGTGCTAGAGATCTCCGGACTAGCGGGAGTCGGGATGAGCAGTTCTTC. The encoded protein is CSARDLRTSGSRDEQFF.

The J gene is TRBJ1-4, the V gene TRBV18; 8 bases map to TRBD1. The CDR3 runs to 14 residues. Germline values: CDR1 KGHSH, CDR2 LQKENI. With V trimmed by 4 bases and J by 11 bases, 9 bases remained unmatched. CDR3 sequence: CASSLDRGQDKLFF. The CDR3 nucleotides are TGTGCCAGCTCACTCGACAGGGGCCAAGATAAACTGTTTTTT.

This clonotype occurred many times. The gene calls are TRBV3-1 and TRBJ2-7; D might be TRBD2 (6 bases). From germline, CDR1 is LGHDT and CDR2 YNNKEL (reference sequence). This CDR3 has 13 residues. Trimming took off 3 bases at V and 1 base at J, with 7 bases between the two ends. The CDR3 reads CASSHGGSYEQYF. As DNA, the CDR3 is TGTGCCAGCAGCCACGGGGGATCCTACGAGCAGTACTTC.

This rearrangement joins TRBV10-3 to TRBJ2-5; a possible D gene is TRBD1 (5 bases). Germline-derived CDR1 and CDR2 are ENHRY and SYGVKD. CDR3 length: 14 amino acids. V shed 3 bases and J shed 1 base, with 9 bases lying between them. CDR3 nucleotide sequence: TGTGCCATCAGTGATGCGCAGGGCCAAGAGACCCAGTACTTC. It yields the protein CAISDAQGQETQYF.

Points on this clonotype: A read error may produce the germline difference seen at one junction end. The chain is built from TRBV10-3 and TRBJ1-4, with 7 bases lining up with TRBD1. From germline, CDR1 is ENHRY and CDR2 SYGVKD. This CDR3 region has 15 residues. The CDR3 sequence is CAIKSGQATNEKPFF. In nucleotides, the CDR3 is TGTGCCATCAAATCTGGACAGGCAACTAATGAAAAACCGTTTTTT.

The CDR3 DNA sequence: TGCGCCAGCAGCCAAGCCCCGGGACAGACAACTAATGAAAAACTGTTTTTT. Residues: CASSQAPGQTTNEKLFF. The chain is built from TRBV4-3 and TRBJ1-4; 7 bases are a match to TRBD1. Germline V gives CDR1 LGHNA, CDR2 YSLEER. The length of the CDR3 is 17 residues. The junction had 5 bases not matched to a gene; V was cut back by 1 base and J by 0 bases.

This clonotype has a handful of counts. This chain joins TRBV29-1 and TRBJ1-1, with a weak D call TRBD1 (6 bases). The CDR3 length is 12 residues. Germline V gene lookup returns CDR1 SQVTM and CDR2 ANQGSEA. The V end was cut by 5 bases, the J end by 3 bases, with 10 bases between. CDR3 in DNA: TGCAGCGTTCTCACAGGGTACACTGAAGCTTTCTTT. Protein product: CSVLTGYTEAFF.

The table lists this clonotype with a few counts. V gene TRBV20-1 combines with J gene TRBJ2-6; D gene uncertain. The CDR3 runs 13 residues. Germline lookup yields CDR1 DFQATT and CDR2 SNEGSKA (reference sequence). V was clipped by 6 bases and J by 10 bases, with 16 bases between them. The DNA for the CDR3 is TGCAGTGCCCTGTCCCCCGGTAGGAACGTCCTGACTTTC. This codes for CSALSPGRNVLTF.

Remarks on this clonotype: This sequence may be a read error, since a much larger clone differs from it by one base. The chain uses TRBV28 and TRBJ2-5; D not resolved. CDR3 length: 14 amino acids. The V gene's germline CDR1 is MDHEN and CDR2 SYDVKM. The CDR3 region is CASSFRAAQEAQYF. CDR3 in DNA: TGTGCCAGCAGTTTTAGGGCGGCACAAGAGGCCCAGTACTTC.

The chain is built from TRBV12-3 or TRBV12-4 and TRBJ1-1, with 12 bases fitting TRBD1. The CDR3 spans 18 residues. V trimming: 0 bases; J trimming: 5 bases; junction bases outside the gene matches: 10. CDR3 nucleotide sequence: TGTGCCAGCAGTTTAGCCCTCGGGACAGGGGGCTCGGGGACTGAAGCTTTCTTT. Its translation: CASSLALGTGGSGTEAFF.

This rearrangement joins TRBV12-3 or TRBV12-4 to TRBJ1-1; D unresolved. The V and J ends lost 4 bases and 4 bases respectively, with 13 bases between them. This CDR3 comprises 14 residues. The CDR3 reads CASSSHPSGTEAFF. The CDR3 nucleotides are TGTGCCAGCAGTTCACACCCATCGGGCACTGAAGCTTTCTTT.

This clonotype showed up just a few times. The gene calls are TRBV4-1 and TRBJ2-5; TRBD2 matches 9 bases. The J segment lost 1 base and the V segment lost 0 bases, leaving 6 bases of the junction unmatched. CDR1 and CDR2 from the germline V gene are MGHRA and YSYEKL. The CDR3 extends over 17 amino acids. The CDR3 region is CASSQERAGGPQETQYF. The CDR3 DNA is TGCGCCAGCAGCCAAGAGAGAGCGGGAGGACCCCAAGAGACCCAGTACTTC.

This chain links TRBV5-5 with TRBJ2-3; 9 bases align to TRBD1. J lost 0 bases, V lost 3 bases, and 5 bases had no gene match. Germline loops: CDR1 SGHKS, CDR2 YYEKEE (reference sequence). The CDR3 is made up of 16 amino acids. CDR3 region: CASSSGTGFSTDTQYF. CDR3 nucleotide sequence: TGTGCCAGCAGCTCTGGGACAGGGTTTAGCACAGATACGCAGTATTTT.